One TCR beta chain is described in this entry. No antigen is known for it. Per-base quality was not reported, and no clone a single base away is much larger than it. The donors were healthy, HIV-negative adults with no recently reported acute infections or vaccinations. Every donor was a Caucasian adult residing in Nashville, Tennessee, USA. CD4+ T cells were enriched by magnetic negative selection; naive cells were then positively selected on CD45RA, and the negative fraction formed the memory subset. Blood was obtained by leukapheresis, after which PBMCs were separated by Ficoll-Histopaque density gradient centrifugation and cryopreserved in liquid nitrogen vapor phase. Analytical flow cytometry was used to check the purity and quantity of each magnetically sorted T cell population. From each sorted fraction, genomic DNA was isolated and quantified by UV absorbance on a Nanodrop 2000c. The record originates from a study of shared clonotypes between healthy human individuals (dated by TCRdb to between 2020 and 2021). Background for the entire study: The cohort comprised a couple of women and a few men aged 18 to 49 years. For each donor, CD4 naive and CD4 memory were each run on three plates, CD8 naive on two plates, and CD8 memory on one plate. To estimate repertoire size and how much clonotype sharing occurs between individuals, the study deeply sequenced the blood TCR repertoires of five healthy adults. To increase sequencing depth and limit assay-specific biases, TCR repertoire library preparation and sequencing were carried out by different laboratories using diverse techniques. Per donor, leukapheresis produced somewhere between about 0.9 and 9.5 billion PBMCs.

Study-wide conclusions, independent of this receptor: Because the study included a small number of donors, the genetic and exposure-history diversity represented was limited. Larger estimated clonotype richness was generally found for naive subsets than for memory subsets. Pairwise subsampling indicated that sequencing depth was expected to affect the degree of clonotype sharing among donors. When a handful of donors were compared, the shared fraction of clonotypes was roughly 5% for naive CD4, 3.5% for naive CD8, roughly 2.3% for memory CD4, and approximately 0.4% for memory CD8. Sampling was restricted to blood, and TCR repertoires in tissues likely differ from the TCR repertoires found in blood. Rarefaction of sorted-subset datasets indicated incomplete sequencing despite the large sequencing depth. Compared with non-shared clonotypes, clonotypes shared by all four sorted-subset donors had higher generation probabilities.

V loses 0 bases at its end and J loses 3 bases; junction bases beyond the gene matches: 7. The CDR3 has 16 amino acids, counting the end cysteine and phenylalanine. The read is trimmed to its CDR3 DNA, 48 bases read in frame from base 1. CDR1 and CDR2 are drawn from the germline V gene: SGHDT, YYEEEE. TCR CDR3 regions were amplified from genomic DNA by multiplex PCR using the deep immunoSEQ assay. Extracted genomic DNA from each cell subset was distributed evenly across all wells of several immunoSEQ 96-well plates, and each plate was treated as a replicate. For sorted subsets, about 200 ng genomic DNA, equal to 25,000 to 35,000 T cell genomes, was loaded into each replicate PCR. Purified libraries were quantified with a Qubit 3.0 fluorometer, sized on a Bioanalyzer 2100, and re-quantified with the KAPA Library Quantification kit. Every immunoSEQ 96-well plate was sequenced on a dedicated single-read 150-cycle Illumina NextSeq 550 flow cell. On the authors' methods: The immunoSEQ output contained only junctional sequences without quality scores, so filtering could not match that applied to full-length reads. To assign V/J genes and CDR3, sequences were annotated using PyIR, a Python wrapper for IgBLAST v1.9, with IMGT germline references. Reads were filtered out if the reads had weak V/J assignments (E-value above 1e-6), no CDR3, stop codons, out-of-frame junctions, or ambiguous translated residues. V3J clonotypes were defined by identical inferred V gene, J gene, and CDR3 amino acid sequence. The percentage overlap between two repertoires was calculated by dividing the number of shared unique clonotypes by the size of the smaller repertoire. RTK rarefaction, the Chao1 estimator, and Recon v2.1 estimates of unobserved clonotypes were used to assess repertoire richness. Generation probabilities were computed with OLGA for all TCRbeta clonotypes obtained by the gDNA method from several donors. TCRdb provides this immuneACCESS table in a form limited to in-frame rearrangements. Some clones are lacking; in checked studies, under half of them reflect an unresolved V gene, and why the rest are absent is not known. The D gene and trimming were derived from the DNA, and the V and J assignments and clone size from that table. This sample holds around 2.3 million clones; roughly 95% were observed only once. Roughly 0.13% of the sample is in the top ten clones.

The sequence is built from TRBV5-6 and TRBJ2-5; a stretch of 8 junction bases matches TRBD1. This TCR derives from a man between 18 and 29 years old in good health. The sequenced sample was naive CD4+ T cells sorted from blood. The sample's cell subset or site label, decoded: CD45RA+ positively selected. The CDR3 protein sequence reads: CASSLAYRGEKETQYF. In nucleotide form, the sequence is TGTGCCAGCAGCTTGGCCTACAGGGGGGAGAAAGAGACCCAGTACTTC.